The 6 T cell receptor beta chains reported below all come from one sample, sequenced in a study of cytomegalovirus exposure and HLA in healthy donors. Primers: 60 Vbeta forward and 13 Jbeta reverse. Sequencing used immunoSEQ multiplex PCR; TCRdb keeps in-frame clones, though not all of them. The sample has about 52,000 clones; approximately 52% are singletons. Sequencing used PBMCs. These receptors came from a human donor in good health.

This sequence joins TRBV6-5 and TRBJ2-5; D uncertain. The CDR3 sequence is 14 residues long. CDR1 is MNHEY and CDR2 is SVGAGI in the germline V gene. The V end lost 5 bases, the J end lost 1 base, and 11 bases lay between the germline ends. In nucleotides, the CDR3 is TGTGCCAGCAGTCGAAACTACTTCCAAGAGACCCAGTACTTC. Its translation: CASSRNYFQETQYF.

This chain connects TRBV27 to TRBJ1-2; TRBD1 matches at 10 bases. CDR3 length equals 17 residues. The germline gives CDR1 MNHEY, CDR2 SMNVEV (reference sequence). V lost 6 bases, J lost 3 bases, and 13 bases stayed unmatched. The CDR3 spells CASSPRQGAYNYYGYTF. The CDR3 bases are TGTGCCAGCAGCCCCAGACAGGGGGCCTACAATTACTATGGCTACACCTTC.

The chain is built from TRBV7-2 and TRBJ2-2; 7 bases are shared with TRBD2. Germline lookup yields CDR1 SGHTA and CDR2 FQGNSA. This CDR3 is built from 15 residues. With V trimmed by 2 bases and J by 0 bases, 0 bases remained unmatched. The CDR3 loop is CASSLSGTNTGELFF. CDR3 sequence (DNA): TGTGCCAGCAGCTTAAGCGGGACGAACACCGGGGAGCTGTTTTTT.

Notes on this clone: One end of the junction fails to match germline, which may point to a read error. V gene TRBV9 combines with J gene TRBJ1-1; D ambiguous. Germline CDR1 reads SGDLS; CDR2 reads YYNGEE. The CDR3 totals 13 residues. The CDR3 region has the DNA TGTGCCAGCGGCGTTAACAGGAACACTGAAGCTTTCTTT. This encodes CASGVNRNTEAFF.

The V and J genes are TRBV19 and TRBJ1-5; D gene uncertain. The CDR3 loop spans 15 amino acids. Per the germline V gene, CDR1 is LNHDA and CDR2 is SQIVND (reference sequence). Trimming removed 7 bases from V and 2 bases from J, with 15 bases in between. For the CDR3, the DNA is TGTGCCAGTAACGATTTTTCAAGAGGCAATCAGCCCCAGCATTTT. Protein sequence: CASNDFSRGNQPQHF.

V gene TRBV30 combines with J gene TRBJ1-2; 8 bases line up with TRBD1. Germline CDR1 GTSNPN, CDR2 SVGIG (reference sequence). CDR3 length: 13 residues. Germline trimming cut 6 bases from V and 2 bases from J; bases unmatched to any gene: 5. The CDR3 here is CACYRGGNYGYTF. For the CDR3, the DNA is TGTGCCTGCTACAGGGGGGGAAACTATGGCTACACCTTC.